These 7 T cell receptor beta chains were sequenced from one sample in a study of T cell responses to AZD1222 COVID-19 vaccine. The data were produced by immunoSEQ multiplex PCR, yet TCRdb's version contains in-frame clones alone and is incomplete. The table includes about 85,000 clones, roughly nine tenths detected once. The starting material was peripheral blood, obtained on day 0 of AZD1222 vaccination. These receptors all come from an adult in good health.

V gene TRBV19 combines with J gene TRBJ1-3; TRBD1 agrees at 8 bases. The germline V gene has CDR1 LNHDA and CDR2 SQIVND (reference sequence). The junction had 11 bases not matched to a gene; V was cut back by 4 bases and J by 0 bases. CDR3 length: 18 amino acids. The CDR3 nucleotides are TGTGCCAGTAGTACTACGCCTTCCCAGGGGGCCTCTGGAAACACCATATATTTT. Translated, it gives CASSTTPSQGASGNTIYF.

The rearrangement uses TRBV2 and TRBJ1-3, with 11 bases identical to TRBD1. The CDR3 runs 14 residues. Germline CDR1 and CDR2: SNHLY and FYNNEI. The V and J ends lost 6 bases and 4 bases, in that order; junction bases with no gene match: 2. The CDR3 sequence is CASSGQGAGNTIYF. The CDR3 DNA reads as TGTGCCAGCAGCGGACAGGGGGCGGGAAACACCATATATTTT.

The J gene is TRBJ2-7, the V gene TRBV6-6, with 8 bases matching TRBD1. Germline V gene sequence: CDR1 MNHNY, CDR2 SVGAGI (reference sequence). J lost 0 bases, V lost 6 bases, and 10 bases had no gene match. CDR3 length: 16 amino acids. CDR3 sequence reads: CASRGGSGTGSYEQYF. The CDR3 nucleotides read TGTGCCAGCAGGGGGGGCTCCGGGACAGGCTCCTACGAGCAGTACTTC.

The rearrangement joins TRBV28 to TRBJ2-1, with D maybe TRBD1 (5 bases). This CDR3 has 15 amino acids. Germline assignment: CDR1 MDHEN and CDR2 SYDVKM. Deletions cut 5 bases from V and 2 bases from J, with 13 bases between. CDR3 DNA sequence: TGTGCCAGCAGTCCCCCCAGGGCCGCCTACAATGAGCAGTTCTTC. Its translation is CASSPPRAAYNEQFF.

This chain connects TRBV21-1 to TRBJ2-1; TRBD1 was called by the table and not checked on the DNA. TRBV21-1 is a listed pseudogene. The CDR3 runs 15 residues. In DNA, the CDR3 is TGTGCCAGCAGCAATGGAGGGGGCGGCTACAATGAGCAGTTCTTC. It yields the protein CASSNGGGGYNEQFF.

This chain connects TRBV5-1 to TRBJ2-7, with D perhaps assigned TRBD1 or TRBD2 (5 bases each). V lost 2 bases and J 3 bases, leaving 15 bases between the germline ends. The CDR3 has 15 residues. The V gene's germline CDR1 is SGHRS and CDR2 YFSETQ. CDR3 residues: CASSFGLARGYEQYF. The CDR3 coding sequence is TGCGCCAGCAGCTTTGGTCTAGCTAGGGGCTACGAGCAGTACTTC.

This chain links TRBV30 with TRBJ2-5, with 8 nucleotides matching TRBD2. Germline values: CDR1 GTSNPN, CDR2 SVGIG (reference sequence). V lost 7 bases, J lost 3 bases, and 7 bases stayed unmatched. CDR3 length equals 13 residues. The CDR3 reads CASRAGGKETQYF. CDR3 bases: TGTGCCTCCCGGGCGGGGGGTAAAGAGACCCAGTACTTC.